This entry is about one T cell receptor beta chain. The sample is drawn from a study of PD-1 blockade in mismatch repair-deficient tumors. The CDR3 consists of 16 residues. The germline V gene has CDR1 LNHDA and CDR2 SQIVND (reference sequence). The germline V and J ends were trimmed by 7 bases and 6 bases, with 23 bases remaining between them. TCRdb's table, derived via immunoSEQ multiplex PCR, lists solely in-frame clones and lacks some. The data show around 15,000 clones, about 86% seen once. Mismatch repair deficiency was confirmed in all patients, by PCR or immunohistochemistry. The J gene is TRBJ2-3, the V gene TRBV19, with a tentative D call TRBD2 (5 bases). This clonotype originated in an adult with mismatch repair-deficient cancer. Sample: PBMCs, taken 4 weeks after starting pembrolizumab. CDR3 sequence: CASTHVGGSLSDTQYF. CDR3 nucleotide sequence: TGTGCCAGTACCCACGTAGGTGGGAGCCTATCTGATACGCAGTATTTT.